Following are 27 T cell receptor beta chains from one sample sequenced in a study of cytomegalovirus exposure and HLA in healthy donors. Primers included in the PCR were 60 Vbeta and 13 Jbeta primers. Sequencing used immunoSEQ multiplex PCR; TCRdb keeps in-frame clones, though not all of them. The sample lists fewer than 250,000 clones, about 80% occurring once. Sequenced sample: PBMCs. Receptor source: a woman aged 50 to 65 in good health and CMV-seropositive.

This clone is a singleton in its sample. The rearrangement links TRBV19 to TRBJ1-2, with D possibly matching TRBD1 (5 bases). Germline loops: CDR1 LNHDA, CDR2 SQIVND (reference sequence). The CDR3 runs 13 residues. The V end was cut by 7 bases, the J end by 4 bases, with 13 bases between. The CDR3 DNA sequence: TGTGCCAGTAACATCGACAGTACCTATGGCTACACCTTC. This translates into CASNIDSTYGYTF.

This clone was picked up one time. This chain links TRBV5-8 with TRBJ1-1, with 7 bases aligning to TRBD1. Germline assignment: CDR1 SGHTS and CDR2 YDEGEE. This CDR3 region has 15 residues. The V gene end was trimmed by 5 bases and the J gene end by 0 bases; junction bases not matched to a gene: 7. CDR3 nucleotide sequence: TGTGCCAGCAGTTACAGGGGAACCATGAACACTGAAGCTTTCTTT. Residues: CASSYRGTMNTEAFF. Complete variable domain (other parts from reference TRBV5-8 and TRBJ1-1): EAGVTQSPTHLIKTRGQQATLRCSPISGHTSVYWYQQALGLGLQFLLWYDEGEERNRGNFPPRFSGRQFPNYSSELNVNALELEDSALYLCASSYRGTMNTEAFFGQGTRLTVV.

V usage is TRBV25-1 and J usage is TRBJ1-1; TRBD1 aligns across 9 bases. Trimming cost V 6 bases and J 1 base; bases outside gene matches: 6. Germline-derived CDR1 and CDR2 are MGHDK and SYGVNS. CDR3 size: 15 residues. The CDR3 protein is CASRDRGAENTEAFF. The CDR3 DNA follows: TGTGCCAGCAGAGACAGGGGGGCTGAGAACACTGAAGCTTTCTTT.

The CDR3 sequence is CASSWGQTGNEAFF. The DNA for the CDR3 is TGTGCCAGCAGCTGGGGGCAGACAGGCAATGAAGCTTTCTTT. The genes are TRBV5-6 and TRBJ1-1, with a possible D match to TRBD1 (6 bases). Trimming stripped 3 bases from V and 7 bases from J, with 16 bases between. CDR1 is SGHDT, CDR2 YYEEEE, per germline. The CDR3 runs 14 residues.

This clone was recorded a few times. The DNA of the CDR3 is TGCGCCAGCAGCCAAGTCCACGCCGGGGAGCAGTACTTC. Translated, it gives CASSQVHAGEQYF. This rearrangement joins TRBV4-1 to TRBJ2-7; no definite D call. The V and J ends lost 1 base and 7 bases respectively, with 11 bases between them. CDR3 length equals 13 residues. Germline V gene sequence: CDR1 MGHRA, CDR2 YSYEKL.

The CDR3 loop reads CASRDQGDTF. DNA of the CDR3: TGTGCCAGCAGGGACCAGGGGGACACCTTC. The chain uses TRBV6-6 and TRBJ1-2, with 7 bases fitting TRBD1. V dropped 6 bases and J dropped 12; count of bases not matched to a gene: 4. CDR1 MNHNY and CDR2 SVGAGI come from the germline V gene (reference sequence). The CDR3 consists of 10 residues.

Regarding this clone: The junction shows a germline mismatch at one end, possibly a read error. The sample holds other DNA sequences that translate to the same CDR3. This sequence joins TRBV7-2 and TRBJ1-5; possibly TRBD1 for D (5 bases). Per the germline V gene, CDR1 is SGHTA and CDR2 is FQGNSA. The CDR3 spans 13 residues. CDR3 sequence reads: CATVRGGDQPQHF. CDR3 DNA: TGTGCCACCGTACGGGGGGGAGACCAGCCTCAGCATTTT.

The chain combines TRBV25-1 with TRBJ1-5; the D is unclear. The CDR3 consists of 8 residues. Germline assignment: CDR1 MGHDK and CDR2 SYGVNS. V was pared by 9 bases and J by 9 bases, with 3 bases between. As DNA, the CDR3 is TGTGCCAGGGCGCCCCAGCATTTT. This gives the protein CARAPQHF.

The DNA for the CDR3 is TGTGCCAGCAGTTTATCAGGGGGCCCTGGAAACACCATATATTTT. Translation: CASSLSGGPGNTIYF. The V and J genes are TRBV27 and TRBJ1-3; 7 nucleotides line up with TRBD1. Germline V gives CDR1 MNHEY, CDR2 SMNVEV (reference sequence). There are 15 residues in the CDR3. Trimming at V came to 0 bases and at J to 2 bases, leaving 1 base not matched to a gene.

The chain carries TRBV30 and TRBJ1-4; TRBD1 matches 8 bases. Unmatched junction bases numbered 9, after V lost 1 base and J lost 5 bases. The length of the CDR3 is 16 residues. CDR1 and CDR2 from the germline V gene are GTSNPN and SVGIG (reference sequence). The CDR3 region is CAWSGIDRDRNEKLFF. The CDR3 coding sequence is TGTGCCTGGAGTGGCATCGACCGGGACAGGAATGAAAAACTGTTTTTT.

The V and J genes are TRBV7-8 and TRBJ1-2, with a tentative D call TRBD1 (6 bases). This CDR3 is built from 15 residues. V lost 1 base and J lost 0, with 9 bases in between. From germline, CDR1 is SGHVS and CDR2 FQNEAQ. This CDR3 reads CASSLVQGTNYGYTF. The CDR3 nucleotides read TGTGCCAGCAGCTTAGTCCAGGGGACTAACTATGGCTACACCTTC.

V usage is TRBV6-5 and J usage is TRBJ1-5, with 10 bases that match TRBD1. V lost 0 bases, J lost 7 bases, and 3 bases stayed unmatched. Looked up from germline, CDR1 is MNHEY and CDR2 is SVGAGI. This CDR3 spans 15 amino acids. The DNA for the CDR3 is TGTGCCAGCAGTTACTCGAGACAGGGGGCCCAGCCCCAGCATTTT. This translates into CASSYSRQGAQPQHF.

This clone was seen more than once but under ten times. The genes are TRBV15 and TRBJ2-3; TRBD1 aligns across 9 bases. The CDR3 runs 14 residues. Unmatched junction bases numbered 1, after V lost 3 bases and J lost 3 bases. Germline loops: CDR1 LNHNV, CDR2 YYDKDF (reference sequence). CDR3 residues: CATSRGTGTDTQYF. The DNA of the CDR3 is TGTGCCACCAGCAGGGGGACAGGGACAGATACGCAGTATTTT.

This clone was seen only once. V and J are TRBV2 and TRBJ1-2; 9 bases match TRBD1. The V and J ends lost 3 bases and 5 bases, in that order; junction bases with no gene match: 10. The CDR3 extends over 16 amino acids. CDR1 and CDR2 (germline): SNHLY, FYNNEI. CDR3 bases: TGTGCCAGCAGTGACCCCGACAGGGGGGTTAGTTATGGCTACACCTTC. Translating gives CASSDPDRGVSYGYTF.

V and J are TRBV30 and TRBJ1-3; weak D call: TRBD1 (5 bases). Trimming removed 0 bases at V and 1 base at J, with 10 bases between. This CDR3 is built from 15 residues. In germline, CDR1 is GTSNPN, CDR2 SVGIG (reference sequence). The CDR3 nucleotides read TGTGCCTGGAGTGTTTTGGGGACTTCTGGAAACACCATATATTTT. Amino acid sequence: CAWSVLGTSGNTIYF.

Only one count was recorded for this clone. V gene TRBV28 combines with J gene TRBJ2-7; possible D gene TRBD2, 6 bases. Between the trimmed V and J ends, which lost 1 base and 4 bases, there was a span of 17 bases. Germline V gene sequence: CDR1 MDHEN, CDR2 SYDVKM. There are 16 residues in the CDR3. The DNA for the CDR3 is TGTGCCAGCAGTTTATCCGGCGGGGCGCCCATTTACGAGCAGTACTTC. It translates to CASSLSGGAPIYEQYF.

This clone was seen a single time. This chain connects TRBV19 to TRBJ1-2, with a weak D call TRBD1 (6 bases). CDR3 size: 14 residues. Germline lookup yields CDR1 LNHDA and CDR2 SQIVND (reference sequence). V was trimmed by 5 bases and J by 5 bases, leaving 15 bases between them. The CDR3 loop reads CASSPPTGTYGYTF. The DNA of the CDR3 is TGTGCCAGTAGTCCCCCCACAGGGACGTATGGCTACACCTTC.

This chain uses TRBV5-1 with TRBJ1-2; D remains ambiguous. V shed 0 bases and J shed 0 bases, with 9 bases lying between them. The CDR3 is 15 amino acids. Germline loops: CDR1 SGHRS, CDR2 YFSETQ. DNA of the CDR3: TGCGCCAGCAGCTTGGGAGGCCAGACTAACTATGGCTACACCTTC. Translating it yields CASSLGGQTNYGYTF.

The chain links TRBV27 to TRBJ2-5; 10 nucleotides line up with TRBD2. This CDR3 region has 14 residues. Germline values: CDR1 MNHEY, CDR2 SMNVEV (reference sequence). The V and J ends lost 7 bases and 5 bases, in that order; junction bases with no gene match: 7. CDR3: CASKERGGWETQYF. DNA for the CDR3: TGTGCCAGCAAGGAGCGGGGGGGCTGGGAGACCCAGTACTTC.

V gene TRBV14 combines with J gene TRBJ1-1, with TRBD1 identical over 7 bases. The J segment lost 5 bases and the V segment lost 7 bases, leaving 7 bases of the junction unmatched. From germline, CDR1 is SGHDN and CDR2 FVKESK. The CDR3 is 13 amino acids. CDR3 sequence (DNA): TGTGCCAGCAATCTACAGGGGAGTACTGAAGCTTTCTTT. This encodes CASNLQGSTEAFF.

This chain connects TRBV30 to TRBJ2-7, with 10 bases fitting TRBD2. The CDR3 covers 13 residues. CDR1 GTSNPN and CDR2 SVGIG come from the germline V gene (reference sequence). Trimming cost V 3 bases and J 3 bases; bases outside gene matches: 2. The CDR3 reads CAWRASGGYEQYF. In DNA form, the CDR3 reads TGTGCCTGGAGGGCTAGCGGGGGCTACGAGCAGTACTTC.

This clone showed up just a few times. A read error is the likely source, as a far larger clone sits one nucleotide away. CDR3 region: CASNTRSGDEQYF. DNA for the CDR3: TGCGCCAGCAACACTCGGTCGGGGGATGAGCAGTACTTC. The V and J genes are TRBV10-2 and TRBJ2-7; a possible D gene is TRBD2 (6 bases). V was pared by 7 bases and J by 7 bases, with 17 bases between. Germline lookup yields CDR1 WSHSY and CDR2 SAAADI. This CDR3 is built from 13 residues.

The chain couples TRBV6-5 to TRBJ1-1; D remains unclear. V lost 5 bases and J 1 base, leaving 11 bases between the germline ends. Germline CDR1 MNHEY, CDR2 SVGAGI. CDR3 length equals 14 residues. In nucleotides, the CDR3 is TGTGCCAGCAGTAGGGCAGGAGGGAACACTGAAGCTTTCTTT. Protein: CASSRAGGNTEAFF.

V gene TRBV7-2 combines with J gene TRBJ2-7; D is unresolved. This CDR3 is built from 15 residues. Trimming took 0 bases from V and 7 from J, leaving 16 bases between them. Germline V lookup: CDR1 SGHTA, CDR2 FQGNSA. This CDR3 reads CASSLAATPPGEQYF. In nucleotides, the CDR3 is TGTGCCAGCAGCTTAGCAGCGACGCCCCCTGGGGAGCAGTACTTC.

V and J are TRBV19 and TRBJ2-1, with TRBD2 as a possible D gene (7 bases). CDR1 is LNHDA, CDR2 SQIVND, per germline (reference sequence). V was cut by 4 bases and J by 0 bases, with 16 bases left in between. The CDR3 has 17 residues. The CDR3 region is CASSKGRGGASYNEQFF. The CDR3 DNA follows: TGTGCCAGTAGTAAGGGGAGAGGGGGGGCCTCCTACAATGAGCAGTTCTTC.

This chain joins TRBV19 and TRBJ2-1; TRBD2 agrees at 8 bases. The CDR3 loop spans 16 amino acids. The V segment lost 1 base and the J segment 5 bases; nucleotides outside the gene matches: 7. Looked up from germline, CDR1 is LNHDA and CDR2 is SQIVND (reference sequence). CDR3 DNA: TGTGCCAGTAGTATAGGTAGGCGGGGGGTCGACAATGAGCAGTTCTTC. Translating gives CASSIGRRGVDNEQFF.

The genes are TRBV6-1 and TRBJ1-5; 8 nucleotides match TRBD1. The length of the CDR3 is 16 residues. The junction had 4 bases not matched to a gene; V was cut back by 2 bases and J by 1 base. CDR1 and CDR2 (germline): MNHNS, SASEGT. CDR3 sequence: CASSEWAGGSNQPQHF. The CDR3 region has the DNA TGTGCCAGCAGTGAATGGGCAGGGGGCAGCAATCAGCCCCAGCATTTT.